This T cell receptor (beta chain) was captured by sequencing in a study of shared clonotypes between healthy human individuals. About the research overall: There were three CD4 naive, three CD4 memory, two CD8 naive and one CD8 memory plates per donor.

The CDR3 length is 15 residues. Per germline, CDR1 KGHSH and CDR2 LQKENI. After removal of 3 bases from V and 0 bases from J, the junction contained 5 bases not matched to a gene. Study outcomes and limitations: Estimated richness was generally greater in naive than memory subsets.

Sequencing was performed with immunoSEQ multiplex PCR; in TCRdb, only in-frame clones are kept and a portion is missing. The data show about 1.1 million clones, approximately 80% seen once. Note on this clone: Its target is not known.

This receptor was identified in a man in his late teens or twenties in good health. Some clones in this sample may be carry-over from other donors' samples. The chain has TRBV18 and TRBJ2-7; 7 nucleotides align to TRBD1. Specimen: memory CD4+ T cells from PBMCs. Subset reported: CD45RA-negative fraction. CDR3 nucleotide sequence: TGTGCCAGCTCACCGGACAGGCATCTCTCCTACGAGCAGTACTTC. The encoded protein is CASSPDRHLSYEQYF. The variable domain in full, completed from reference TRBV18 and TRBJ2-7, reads NAGVMQNPRHLVRRRGQEARLRCSPMKGHSHVYWYRQLPEEGLKFMVYLQKENIIDESGMPKERFSAEFPKEGPSILRIQQVVRGDSAAYFCASSPDRHLSYEQYFGPGTRLTVT.